The 6 T cell receptor beta chains below come from one sample, sequenced in a study of regulatory T cells in long-lasting Graves disease. Time point defined: newly diagnosed GD, antithyroid drugs for less than 3 months. After RNA was extracted from PBMCs, the TCR library was made from it. Construction of TCR beta libraries relied on iRepertoire HTBI primers and on Arm-PCR targeting CDR3 regions. A single record per CDR3 protein comes from TCRdb applying MiXCR to the multiplex PCR reads. The sample records roughly 420,000 distinct CDR3 sequences, 16% being singletons. The same data also contributed to another study, on T cells in Graves' hyperthyroidism and ophthalmopathy.

Sequenced here: peripheral blood mononuclear cells (PBMCs), sampled at new diagnosis, from a patient treated with antithyroid drugs. These receptors were obtained from a young woman with Graves disease.

This clonotype came up many times. The J gene is TRBJ1-5, the V gene TRBV12-3 or TRBV12-4; D is uncertain. Trimming stripped 3 bases from V and 7 bases from J, with 16 bases between. The CDR3 extends over 15 amino acids. The CDR3 DNA reads as TGTGCCAGCAGTTTGAGAGCGCTTCGAGGGCAGCCCCAGCATTTT. It yields the protein CASSLRALRGQPQHF.

As regards this clonotype: A read error may explain this, as a much larger clone is one base away. J is TRBJ1-1 and V is TRBV6-1, with 11 bases lining up with TRBD1. The CDR3 covers 14 residues. CDR1 MNHNS and CDR2 SASEGT come from the germline V gene. The junction had 4 bases not matched to a gene; V was cut back by 6 bases and J by 4 bases. DNA for the CDR3: TGTGCCAGCAGAACCGGGACAGGGGGCACTGAAGCTTTCTTT. Translating it yields CASRTGTGGTEAFF.

This clonotype came up many times. The V gene is TRBV20-1, the J gene TRBJ2-1; D is perhaps TRBD1 (6 bases). Trimming took 2 bases from V and 5 from J, leaving 13 bases between them. The CDR3 is 14 residues long. CDR1 DFQATT and CDR2 SNEGSKA come from the germline V gene (reference sequence). CDR3 residues: CSARSPGQHNEQFF. The CDR3 DNA is TGCAGTGCTAGAAGTCCCGGACAGCACAATGAGCAGTTCTTC.

As to this clonotype: A much larger clone sits a single nucleotide away, making a read error possible. This sequence joins TRBV27 and TRBJ2-7; D gene unclear. This CDR3 has 14 residues. CDR1 MNHEY and CDR2 SMNVEV come from the germline V gene (reference sequence). As DNA, the CDR3 is TGTGCCAGCAGTTTAAGCCGCGTATCCTACGGGCAGTACTTC. Translated, it gives CASSLSRVSYGQYF.

This clonotype was recorded at least ten times. The chain uses TRBV5-5 and TRBJ1-1; D remains unclear. The V end was cut by 4 bases, the J end by 6 bases, with 13 bases between. The CDR3 contains 13 residues. Germline V gene data show CDR1 as SGHKS and CDR2 as YYEKEE (reference sequence). CDR3 sequence reads: CASSRGPASEAFF. In DNA form, the CDR3 reads TGTGCCAGCAGCCGGGGTCCTGCGTCTGAAGCTTTCTTT.

This clonotype was recorded at least ten times. J is TRBJ1-2 and V is TRBV6-1; no clear D gene. Trimming took off 3 bases at V and 4 bases at J, with 15 bases between the two ends. CDR1 and CDR2 (germline): MNHNS, SASEGT. The CDR3 is 15 amino acids. CDR3 sequence (DNA): TGTGCCAGCAGTGATCCATGGGAGGAGGTCTATGGCTACACCTTC. Translation: CASSDPWEEVYGYTF.